This passage covers 32 T cell receptor beta chains from one sample sequenced in a study of monozygotic twins with inflammatory bowel disease. From the 5' RACE reads, TCRdb lists one entry per CDR3 protein and no DNA. This sample carries about 170,000 distinct CDR3 sequences, with more than 2.5% going to the ten biggest clones. The specimen sequenced was blood. The source is a human donor with ulcerative colitis or Crohn's disease, or a healthy co-twin of an affected twin (not recorded which).

The CDR3 sequence is CATSRDVQLQETQYF. This chain connects TRBV15 to TRBJ2-5. This CDR3 has 15 amino acids. Germline V CDR1 and CDR2: LNHNV, YYDKDF (reference sequence).

V is TRBV20-1 and J is TRBJ2-7; TCRdb selects TRBD1, and the lack of DNA leaves this call unchecked. CDR1 and CDR2 (germline): DFQATT, SNEGSKA (reference sequence). This CDR3 is built from 15 residues. The CDR3: CSARGTGTAGYEQYF.

The V call is TRBV19, the J call TRBJ2-7; TCRdb gives TRBD2 as the D gene, but with no DNA this cannot be confirmed. The CDR3 runs 13 residues. Germline assignment: CDR1 LNHDA and CDR2 SQIVND (reference sequence). Here the CDR3 reads CASSGLAGYEQYF.

This sequence joins TRBV28 and TRBJ1-5. CDR1 is MDHEN and CDR2 is SYDVKM in the germline V gene. This CDR3 has 14 amino acids. CDR3 loop: CASRLPLSNQPQHF. The full variable domain, its missing parts supplied by reference TRBV28 and TRBJ1-5, is DVKVTQSSRYLVKRTGEKVFLECVQDMDHENMFWYRQDPGLGLRLIYFSYDVKMKEKGDIPEGYSVSREKKERFSLILESASTNQTSMYLCASRLPLSNQPQHFGDGTRLSIL.

V is TRBV29-1 and J is TRBJ2-1; TCRdb's D call of TRBD2 is untestable without DNA. The CDR3 runs 15 residues. Germline lookup yields CDR1 SQVTM and CDR2 ANQGSEA. The CDR3 loop reads CSVEGNGRTYNEQFF.

V gene TRBV4-2 combines with J gene TRBJ1-1. The germline V gene has CDR1 LGHNA and CDR2 YNFKEQ. This CDR3 spans 11 amino acids. CDR3 protein: CASSQETEAFF.

The rearrangement uses TRBV19 and TRBJ1-5. This CDR3 is built from 18 residues. CDR1 and CDR2 from the germline V gene are LNHDA and SQIVND (reference sequence). This CDR3 is CATSSIRVTAGRDQPQHF.

The chain couples TRBV2 to TRBJ2-7. This CDR3 region has 14 residues. Germline V gene sequence: CDR1 SNHLY, CDR2 FYNNEI. The CDR3 sequence: CASSDLFPTYEQYF.

This chain uses TRBV6-1 with TRBJ2-7. The CDR3 covers 17 residues. The germline CDR1 and CDR2 sequences are MNHNS and SASEGT. The CDR3 is CASSPSFAEKGPYEQYF.

The V call is TRBV15, the J call TRBJ2-5; TCRdb gives TRBD2 as the D gene, but with no DNA this cannot be confirmed. Germline-derived CDR1 and CDR2 are LNHNV and YYDKDF (reference sequence). The CDR3 extends over 17 amino acids. The CDR3 is CATSRDIWREGHETQYF.

The J gene is TRBJ2-7, the V gene TRBV13. The CDR3 has 15 amino acids. CDR1 is PRHDT, CDR2 FYEKMQ, per germline (reference sequence). The CDR3 loop reads CASSLGGFKTYEQYF.

The chain employs TRBV20-1 and TRBJ2-7; TCRdb picks TRBD1, but there is no DNA to check that call. The CDR3 extends over 13 amino acids. CDR1 and CDR2 from the germline V gene are DFQATT and SNEGSKA (reference sequence). The CDR3 is CSARDSPTYEQYF.

This chain joins TRBV14 and TRBJ2-1; TCRdb's D gene call, TRBD2, goes unchecked for lack of DNA. CDR1 and CDR2 from the germline V gene are SGHDN and FVKESK. There are 16 residues in the CDR3. CDR3 residues: CASSRMRNGLYNEQFF.

The chain carries TRBV4-3 and TRBJ2-3; TCRdb reports TRBD1, a call that lacks DNA to check it against. The CDR3 runs to 15 residues. CDR1 is LGHNA and CDR2 is YSLEER in the germline V gene. The CDR3 region is CASSQGQGAGDTQYF.

V is TRBV9 and J is TRBJ2-2; TCRdb's D gene call, TRBD1, goes unchecked for lack of DNA. Germline V gene lookup returns CDR1 SGDLS and CDR2 YYNGEE. The CDR3 contains 15 residues. This chain's CDR3 is CASSRQGGDTGELFF.

The rearrangement uses TRBV24-1 and TRBJ2-7; checking the TCRdb D call of TRBD2 is not possible without DNA. This CDR3 spans 15 amino acids. The germline gives CDR1 KGHDR, CDR2 SFDVKD. The CDR3 here is CATSEGLAGLREQYF.

This chain joins TRBV15 and TRBJ1-2; the TCRdb call, TRBD1, lacks DNA for checking. The germline V gene has CDR1 LNHNV and CDR2 YYDKDF (reference sequence). The CDR3 sequence is 14 residues long. The CDR3 loop is CATRPRESYYGYTF.

The V call is TRBV5-4, the J call TRBJ2-7; the TRBD2 assignment by TCRdb is unverifiable without DNA. CDR1 and CDR2 from the germline V gene are SGHNT and YYREEE (reference sequence). The CDR3 length is 14 residues. Here the CDR3 reads CASSLGAGPYEQYF.

The J gene is TRBJ2-1, the V gene TRBV5-1; TCRdb designates TRBD2, a call that cannot be tested without DNA. Per germline, CDR1 SGHRS and CDR2 YFSETQ. This CDR3 contains 15 residues. CDR3 in amino acids: CASSSTSGSSYEQFF.

The rearrangement joins TRBV9 to TRBJ2-4. The CDR3 runs to 15 residues. CDR1 and CDR2 (germline): SGDLS, YYNGEE. The CDR3 is CASSVGVGVSNIQYF.

This chain links TRBV5-1 with TRBJ2-1; TCRdb indicates TRBD1, and absent DNA this call remains unverified. Germline CDR1 SGHRS, CDR2 YFSETQ. The CDR3 covers 16 residues. CDR3: CASSWSSGTQGTEQFF.

The V call is TRBV6-1, the J call TRBJ1-2. This CDR3 spans 15 amino acids. CDR1 is MNHNS, CDR2 SASEGT, per germline. The CDR3: CASSNKGLANYGYTF.

The chain is built from TRBV5-1 and TRBJ2-7; there is no DNA to check the TCRdb D call of TRBD2. The CDR3 is 15 amino acids. Germline CDR1 reads SGHRS; CDR2 reads YFSETQ. CDR3 amino acids: CASSWGEGLIYEQYF.

V and J are TRBV5-6 and TRBJ1-3. The germline V gene encodes CDR1 SGHDT and CDR2 YYEEEE. CDR3 size: 16 residues. CDR3 region: CASSLLQLGSGNTIYF.

The V call is TRBV5-1, the J call TRBJ2-4. This CDR3 is built from 14 residues. The germline gives CDR1 SGHRS, CDR2 YFSETQ. The CDR3 region is CASSLGFGKNIQYF. The variable domain in full, completed from reference TRBV5-1 and TRBJ2-4, reads KAGVTQTPRYLIKTRGQQVTLSCSPISGHRSVSWYQQTPGQGLQFLFEYFSETQRNKGNFPGRFSGRQFSNSRSEMNVSTLELGDSALYLCASSLGFGKNIQYFGAGTRLSVL.

The chain uses TRBV3-1 and TRBJ2-5; TCRdb names TRBD1, which stays unverified in the absence of DNA. The CDR3 consists of 16 residues. Looked up from germline, CDR1 is LGHDT and CDR2 is YNNKEL (reference sequence). CDR3 amino acids: CASSETGTGGQETQYF.

The gene calls are TRBV12-3 or TRBV12-4 and TRBJ1-6. The CDR3 has 12 residues. The CDR3 here is CASSYNGSPLHF.

The chain employs TRBV11-2 and TRBJ2-5; the TRBD1 assignment by TCRdb is unverifiable without DNA. The CDR3 sequence is 19 residues long. Germline V gene data show CDR1 as SGHAT and CDR2 as FQNNGV. CDR3 loop: CASSPQARPLGRFHLAQYF.

The gene calls are TRBV5-1 and TRBJ2-1; TCRdb gives TRBD1 as the D gene, but with no DNA this cannot be confirmed. This CDR3 spans 14 amino acids. Germline V gene sequence: CDR1 SGHRS, CDR2 YFSETQ. The CDR3: CASSFSGRYNEQFF.

This sequence joins TRBV5-1 and TRBJ1-2; TCRdb indicates TRBD1, and absent DNA this call remains unverified. This CDR3 spans 15 amino acids. The germline CDR1 and CDR2 sequences are SGHRS and YFSETQ. The CDR3 region is CASSFGGQTTYGYTF.

The gene calls are TRBV6-5 and TRBJ2-7; absent DNA, TCRdb's TRBD1 call cannot be checked. The germline CDR1 and CDR2 sequences are MNHEY and SVGAGI. CDR3 size: 13 residues. The CDR3: CASRRGQGYEQYF.

The chain is built from TRBV9 and TRBJ2-3; the D call from TCRdb, TRBD2, cannot be confirmed without DNA. The CDR3 spans 17 residues. In germline, CDR1 is SGDLS, CDR2 YYNGEE. The CDR3 reads CASSVDQVGAGGDTQYF.